This T cell receptor (beta chain) came from a study of shared clonotypes between healthy human individuals (dated by TCRdb to 2018 to 2021). As for the study more broadly: The cohort included a few men and a couple of women between 18 and 49 years of age. Per donor, three plates each were used for CD4 naive and CD4 memory, two for CD8 naive, and one for CD8 memory. The study deeply sequenced blood TCR repertoires of about five healthy adults to estimate repertoire size and the extent of clonotype sharing between individuals. To increase sequencing depth and limit assay-specific biases, TCR repertoire library preparation and sequencing were carried out by different laboratories using diverse techniques. Each donor's leukapheresis produced roughly between about 0.9 and 9.5 billion PBMCs.

Donors were healthy HIV-negative adults with no recently reported acute infections or vaccinations. All donors were Caucasian adults living in Nashville, Tennessee, USA. CD4+ T cells were enriched by magnetic negative selection; naive cells were then positively selected on CD45RA, and the negative fraction formed the memory subset. After blood collection by leukapheresis, PBMCs were isolated using Ficoll-Histopaque density gradient centrifugation and then cryopreserved in the vapor phase of liquid nitrogen. Purity and quantity of every magnetically sorted T cell population were checked by analytical flow cytometry. Genomic DNA was isolated from each sorted fraction and quantified by UV absorbance on a Nanodrop 2000c. Broader findings and caveats from the paper: Sharing across a handful of donors was observed for around 5% of naive CD4, over 3% of naive CD8, about 2.3% of memory CD4, and roughly 0.4% of memory CD8 clonotypes. The small number of donors limited the genetic and exposure-history diversity represented. Incomplete sequencing was indicated by rarefaction of sorted-subset datasets, despite the large sequencing depth. Sampling was restricted to blood, and TCR repertoires in tissue are likely to differ from TCR repertoires in blood. Estimated clonotype richness was generally larger for naive than for memory subsets. Based on pairwise subsampling, the degree of clonotype sharing among donors was expected to be affected by sequencing depth. Compared with non-shared clonotypes, clonotypes shared by all four sorted-subset donors had higher generation probabilities.

TCR CDR3 regions were amplified from genomic DNA by multiplex PCR using the deep immunoSEQ assay. For each cell subset, the extracted genomic DNA was distributed evenly across all wells of several immunoSEQ 96-well plates, and each plate served as one replicate. For sorted subsets, around 0.2 ug genomic DNA, equal to 25,000 to 35,000 T cell genomes, was loaded into each replicate PCR. The purified libraries were quantified using a Qubit 3.0 fluorometer, sized with a Bioanalyzer 2100, and then quantified again using the KAPA Library Quantification kit. Each immunoSEQ 96-well plate was sequenced on its own single-read 150-cycle Illumina NextSeq 550 flow cell. In the paper's pipeline: Because the immunoSEQ output included only junctional sequences and no quality scores, the filtering could not be the same as the filtering used for full-length reads. Sequences were annotated with PyIR, a Python wrapper for IgBLAST v1.9, and V/J genes and CDR3 were assigned using IMGT germline references. Reads were filtered out if the reads had weak V/J assignments (E-value above 1e-6), no CDR3, stop codons, out-of-frame junctions, or ambiguous translated residues. A V3J clonotype was defined by an identical inferred V gene, J gene, and CDR3 amino acid sequence. To compute the percentage overlap between repertoires, the number of shared unique clonotypes was divided by the size of the smaller repertoire. RTK rarefaction, the Chao1 estimator, and Recon v2.1 estimates of unobserved clonotypes were used to assess repertoire richness. Generation probabilities were computed with OLGA for all TCRbeta clonotypes obtained by the gDNA method from several donors. In its TCRdb copy, this immuneACCESS table keeps in-frame sequences only and misses some clones. Where compared with another copy, unresolved V genes explain less than half of these, and the others have no known cause. V, J and clone size reflect that table, while D and trimming were determined from the DNA. Recorded for this sample are roughly 2.6 million clones; 85% to 95% of them occurred a single time. Together, the top ten hold over 0.12% of the sample.

CDR1 SGHDT and CDR2 YYEEEE were looked up in the germline V gene. For this chain, trimming is 1 base at the V end and 0 bases at the J end, and the number of junction bases without a gene match is 7. The CDR3 covers 16 residues, taking in both the cysteine and the phenylalanine. Left in the record is the CDR3 DNA by itself, 48 bases read in frame from the first base. On this clone: No cognate antigen has been identified for it. No base-level quality is on record; no much larger clone is a single base apart.

The rearrangement joined TRBV5-6 to TRBJ2-7; TRBD1 lines up with 7 middle nucleotides. The clonotype comes from a young man in good health. The sequencing input was naive CD4+ T cells sorted from blood. Sample cell subset or site, as interpreted from the label and publication: CD45RA+ positively selected. The CDR3 here reads CASSLFGTASSYEQYF. At the DNA level, the sequence is TGTGCCAGCAGCTTGTTTGGGACAGCCAGCTCCTACGAGCAGTACTTC. The variable domain in full, with residues beyond the CDR3 obtained from the reference TRBV5-6 and TRBJ2-7 genes, is DAGVTQSPTHLIKTRGQQVTLRCSPKSGHDTVSWYQQALGQGPQFIFQYYEEEERQRGNFPDRFSGHQFPNYSSELNVNALLLGDSALYLCASSLFGTASSYEQYFGPGTRLTVT.